Included here is one T cell receptor (beta chain) sequence, with context. As yet, its antigen is unknown. This CDR3 contains 15 residues. Germline values: CDR1 SGHVS, CDR2 FQNEAQ. Trimming at V came to 8 bases and at J to 5 bases, leaving 11 bases not matched to a gene. This entry is derived from a study of T cells in localized non-small cell lung cancer. Overall study results and limits: The greatest T cell clonality was found in uninvolved adjacent lung (higher than in tumor). As only one tumor region underwent sequencing, heterogeneity remains possible.

Generated by immunoSEQ multiplex PCR, the TCRdb table keeps only in-frame clones and is missing some. The table has 41,000 or so clones, around nine tenths seen once. The sequence was obtained from a female donor older than 55 with stage I squamous cell lung carcinoma. This chain links TRBV7-8 with TRBJ2-7; 11 bases agree with TRBD1. Specimen: peripheral blood, collected before any cancer treatment. In DNA, the CDR3 is TGTGCCAGCGGCCCCACCGGGACAGGGGGACACGAGCAGTACTTC. As protein: CASGPTGTGGHEQYF.